This T cell receptor (beta chain) was sequenced during a study of lymphopenia after photon versus proton radiotherapy. Regarding the study as a whole: In patients who died, overall survival fell as post-nadir TCR diversity dropped more.

The CDR3 consists of 13 residues. Trimming stripped 6 bases from V and 0 bases from J, with 8 bases between. Germline CDR1 MRHNA, CDR2 SNTAGT. Of note for this clone: No antigen is known for it.

Using immunoSEQ multiplex PCR, the repertoire was profiled, and TCRdb retains in-frame clones only, with some absent. The table has 25,000 to 35,000 clones, nearly 90% seen once. The origin of this receptor is a woman aged 70-85 years with pancreatic cancer. Some clones in this sample may be carry-over from other donors' samples. This chain uses TRBV6-4 with TRBJ1-1; D is undetermined. The specimen comprised peripheral blood, sampled from a patient treated with proton-based radiotherapy. In DNA, the CDR3 is TGTGCCAGCAGCCAAGAGATGAACACTGAAGCTTTCTTT. Its translation is CASSQEMNTEAFF.